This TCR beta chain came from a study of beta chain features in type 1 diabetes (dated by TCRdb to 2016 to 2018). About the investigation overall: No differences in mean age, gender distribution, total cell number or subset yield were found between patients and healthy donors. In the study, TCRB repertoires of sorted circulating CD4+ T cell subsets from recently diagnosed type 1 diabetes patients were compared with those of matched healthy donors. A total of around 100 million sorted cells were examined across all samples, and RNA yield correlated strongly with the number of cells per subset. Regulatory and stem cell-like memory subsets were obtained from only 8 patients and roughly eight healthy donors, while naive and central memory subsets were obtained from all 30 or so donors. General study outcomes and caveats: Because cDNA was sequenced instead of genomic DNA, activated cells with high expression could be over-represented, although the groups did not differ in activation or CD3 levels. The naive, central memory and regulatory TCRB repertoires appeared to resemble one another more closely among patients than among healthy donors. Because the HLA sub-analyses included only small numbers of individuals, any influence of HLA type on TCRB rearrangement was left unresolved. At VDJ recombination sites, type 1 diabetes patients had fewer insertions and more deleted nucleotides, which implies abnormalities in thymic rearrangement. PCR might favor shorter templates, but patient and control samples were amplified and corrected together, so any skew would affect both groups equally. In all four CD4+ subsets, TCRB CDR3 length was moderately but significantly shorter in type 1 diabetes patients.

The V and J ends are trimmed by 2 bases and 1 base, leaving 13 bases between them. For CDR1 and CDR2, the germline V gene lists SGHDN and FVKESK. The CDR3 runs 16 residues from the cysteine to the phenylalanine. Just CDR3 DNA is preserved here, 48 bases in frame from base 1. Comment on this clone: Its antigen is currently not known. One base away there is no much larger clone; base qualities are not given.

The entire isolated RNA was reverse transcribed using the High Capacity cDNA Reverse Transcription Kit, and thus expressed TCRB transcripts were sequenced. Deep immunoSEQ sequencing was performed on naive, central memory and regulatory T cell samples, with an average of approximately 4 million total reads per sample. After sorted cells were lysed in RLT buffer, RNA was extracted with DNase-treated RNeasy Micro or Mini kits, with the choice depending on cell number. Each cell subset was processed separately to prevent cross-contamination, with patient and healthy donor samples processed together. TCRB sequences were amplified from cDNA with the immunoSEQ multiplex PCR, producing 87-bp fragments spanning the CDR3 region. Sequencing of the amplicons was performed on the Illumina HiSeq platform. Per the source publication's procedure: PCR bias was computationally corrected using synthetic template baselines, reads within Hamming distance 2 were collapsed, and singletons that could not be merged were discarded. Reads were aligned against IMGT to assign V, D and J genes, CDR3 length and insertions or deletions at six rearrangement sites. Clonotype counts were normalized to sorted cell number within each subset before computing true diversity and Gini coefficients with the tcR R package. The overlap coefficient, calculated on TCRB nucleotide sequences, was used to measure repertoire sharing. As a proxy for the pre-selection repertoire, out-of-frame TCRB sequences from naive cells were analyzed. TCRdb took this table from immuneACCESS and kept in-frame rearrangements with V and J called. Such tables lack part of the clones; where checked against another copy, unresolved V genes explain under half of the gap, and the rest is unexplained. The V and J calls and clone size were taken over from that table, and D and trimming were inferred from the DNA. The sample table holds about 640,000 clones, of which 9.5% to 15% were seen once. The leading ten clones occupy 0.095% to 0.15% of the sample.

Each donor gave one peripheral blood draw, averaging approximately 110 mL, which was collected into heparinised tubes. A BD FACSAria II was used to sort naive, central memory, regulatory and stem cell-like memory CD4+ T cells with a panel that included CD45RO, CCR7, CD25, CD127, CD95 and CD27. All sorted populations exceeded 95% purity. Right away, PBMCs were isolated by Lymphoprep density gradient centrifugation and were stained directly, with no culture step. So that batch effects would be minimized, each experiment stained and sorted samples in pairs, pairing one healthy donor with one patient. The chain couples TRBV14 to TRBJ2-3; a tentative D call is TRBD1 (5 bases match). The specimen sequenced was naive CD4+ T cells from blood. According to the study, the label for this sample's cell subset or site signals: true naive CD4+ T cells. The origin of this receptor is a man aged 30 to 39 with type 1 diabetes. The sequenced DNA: TGTGCCAGCAGCCAATTGTTGACAGTCGGCACAGATACGCAGTATTTT. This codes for CASSQLLTVGTDTQYF.